One sample yielded the 11 T cell receptor beta chains listed below, sequenced in a study of blood T cell repertoires in COVID-19. Profiling relied on immunoSEQ multiplex PCR, and the TCRdb table lists in-frame clones only, not all of them. The sample holds 200,000 or so clones, 85% seen once. Sequencing input: peripheral blood. The receptors were gathered from a man in his sixties with COVID-19, enrolled during active disease.

This chain joins TRBV28 and TRBJ2-1; the match to TRBD1 covers 9 bases. The CDR3 extends over 15 amino acids. Germline V gene data show CDR1 as MDHEN and CDR2 as SYDVKM. With V trimmed by 7 bases and J by 9 bases, 13 bases remained unmatched. The CDR3 nucleotides read TGTGCCAGCACCACTTACAGACAGGGGGGGGGTGAGCAGTTCTTC. Its translation: CASTTYRQGGGEQFF.

The chain employs TRBV3-1 (or the pseudogene TRBV3-2) and TRBJ2-3; D is perhaps TRBD1 (6 bases). The CDR3 runs to 15 residues. Germline V gene data show CDR1 as LGHDT and CDR2 as YNNKEL (reference sequence). Trimming removed 4 bases at V and 0 bases at J, with 11 bases between. CDR3 region: CASSRQGPSTDTQYF. The CDR3 region has the DNA TGTGCCAGCAGCCGTCAGGGGCCTAGCACAGATACGCAGTATTTT.

CDR3 DNA sequence: TGTGCCAGCAGGCCTGCCGGCGGGAGTTACCACGAGCAGTACTTC. Residues: CASRPAGGSYHEQYF. The gene calls are TRBV6-5 and TRBJ2-7; 7 bases are shared with TRBD2. Germline lookup yields CDR1 MNHEY and CDR2 SVGAGI. Germline trimming cut 6 bases from V and 5 bases from J; bases unmatched to any gene: 13. The CDR3 runs to 15 residues.

The V and J genes are TRBV5-1 and TRBJ1-3; 7 positions agree with TRBD1. The CDR3 is 15 amino acids. With 0 bases clipped from V and 2 bases from J, the junction kept 2 bases outside the gene matches. CDR1 is SGHRS, CDR2 YFSETQ, per germline. The chain's CDR3 is CASSLGGQTGNTIYF. The CDR3 region has the DNA TGCGCCAGCAGCTTGGGGGGACAGACTGGAAACACCATATATTTT.

The V gene is TRBV18, the J gene TRBJ2-5; maybe TRBD2 (6 bases). Germline V gene data show CDR1 as KGHSH and CDR2 as LQKENI. Deletions cut 1 base from V and 4 bases from J, with 13 bases between. The CDR3 totals 15 residues. CDR3 coding DNA: TGTGCCAGCTCACCACGTGGAGGGTGGGGAGAGACCCAGTACTTC. Protein product: CASSPRGGWGETQYF. The complete variable domain, with remaining parts taken from reference TRBV18 and TRBJ2-5, reads NAGVMQNPRHLVRRRGQEARLRCSPMKGHSHVYWYRQLPEEGLKFMVYLQKENIIDESGMPKERFSAEFPKEGPSILRIQQVVRGDSAAYFCASSPRGGWGETQYFGPGTRLLVL.

The rearrangement joins TRBV10-1 to TRBJ1-1; possibly TRBD1 for D (5 bases). V lost 7 bases and J 1 base, leaving 13 bases between the germline ends. The length of the CDR3 is 14 residues. CDR1 and CDR2 (germline): WNHNN, SYGVQD (reference sequence). CDR3 in amino acids: CASTTGPTNTEAFF. In DNA form, the CDR3 reads TGCGCCAGCACCACAGGACCGACGAACACTGAAGCTTTCTTT.

The V and J genes are TRBV19 and TRBJ1-5; possible D gene TRBD1, 5 bases. The V gene's germline CDR1 is LNHDA and CDR2 SQIVND (reference sequence). The CDR3 consists of 15 residues. The germline V and J ends were trimmed by 9 bases and 2 bases, with 17 bases remaining between them. The CDR3 DNA reads as TGTGCCAGCACCATCGGGGGGAATCGCAATCAGCCCCAGCATTTT. Translating it yields CASTIGGNRNQPQHF. Full variable domain (outside the CDR3, taken from reference TRBV19 and TRBJ1-5): DGGITQSPKYLFRKEGQNVTLSCEQNLNHDAMYWYRQDPGQGLRLIYYSQIVNDFQKGDIAEGYSVSREKKESFPLTVTSAQKNPTAFYLCASTIGGNRNQPQHFGDGTRLSIL.

The chain employs TRBV27 and TRBJ1-1, with no clear D. V was shortened by 2 bases and J by 2 bases, with 6 bases between the two germline ends. CDR1 and CDR2 (germline): MNHEY, SMNVEV (reference sequence). This CDR3 is built from 13 residues. CDR3 sequence: CASSLTRNTEAFF. CDR3 DNA sequence: TGTGCCAGCAGTTTAACGCGAAACACTGAAGCTTTCTTT.

CDR3 residues: CASSTLRDRHYEQYF. DNA for the CDR3: TGTGCCAGTAGTACACTCCGGGACAGACACTACGAGCAGTACTTC. The rearrangement joins TRBV19 to TRBJ2-7; 7 nucleotides align to TRBD1. This CDR3 comprises 15 residues. V shed 4 bases, J shed 3 bases, and the junction held 9 bases outside the gene matches. Germline V gene sequence: CDR1 LNHDA, CDR2 SQIVND (reference sequence).

The rearrangement uses TRBV20-1 and TRBJ1-2; 9 positions match TRBD1. Trimming removed 8 bases from V and 7 bases from J; junction bases left unmatched: 5. From germline, CDR1 is DFQATT and CDR2 SNEGSKA (reference sequence). The CDR3 consists of 11 residues. CDR3: CSPYRGLGYTF. Here the CDR3 DNA reads TGCAGTCCCTACAGGGGGCTTGGCTACACCTTC.

This chain joins TRBV4-1 and TRBJ1-1; TRBD1 agrees at 9 bases. The germline CDR1 and CDR2 sequences are MGHRA and YSYEKL. The junction had 0 bases not matched to a gene; V was cut back by 1 base and J by 6 bases. The CDR3 sequence is 13 residues long. As DNA, the CDR3 is TGCGCCAGCAGCCAAGGGACAGGGGCTGAAGCTTTCTTT. Encoded protein: CASSQGTGAEAFF.